This T cell receptor (beta chain) was documented in a study of cytomegalovirus exposure and HLA in healthy donors. Overall study results and limits: TCR beta V segments were, for the most part, productive about 87% or about 30% of the time in an earlier analysis. CMV serostatus was the only immune exposure information that was available. In presence/absence analyses, roughly uniform sequencing depth across donors was assumed. In a later analysis, approximately 15,000 TCR beta sequences were associated with HLA alleles at 0.05 false discovery rate.

PCR involved 60 Vbeta and 13 Jbeta primers. Generated by immunoSEQ multiplex PCR, the TCRdb table keeps only in-frame clones and is missing some. This table has 100,000 to 150,000 clones, just under 75% appearing once. As to this clone: Its antigen is unidentified. Within the sample, other DNA sequences also encode this same CDR3.

Trimming took 4 bases from V and 8 from J; bases not matched to a gene: 6. This CDR3 comprises 14 residues. The germline V gene has CDR1 SGHRS and CDR2 YFSETQ. The rearrangement joins TRBV5-1 to TRBJ1-4; 9 bases map to TRBD1. The material sequenced was PBMCs. The clonotype originates from a man aged 35-49 years in good health and CMV-seropositive. In DNA form, the CDR3 reads TGCGCCAGCAGCCTAGGGGACAGGGTCGAAAAACTGTTTTTT. It yields the protein CASSLGDRVEKLFF.